What follows describes a single T cell receptor beta chain. The entry originates in a study of shared clonotypes between healthy human individuals. Study overall: In total, the donors were a couple of women and a few men aged 18 to 49.

Trimming took 3 bases from V and 4 from J, leaving 15 bases between them. This CDR3 comprises 15 residues. CDR1 is SGHTA, CDR2 FQGTGA, per germline. Selected positively for CCR7 and CD45RO-negative, naive CD8 cells excluded terminally differentiated effector memory CD45RA+ cells. For every subset, genomic DNA was evenly distributed across several immunoSEQ plates. Profiled with immunoSEQ multiplex PCR; TCRdb holds only in-frame clones, not every one. The sample holds 800,000 or so clones, about 96% seen once. The chain combines TRBV7-3 with TRBJ2-5, with D possibly TRBD1 on 6 matching bases. Input material: naive CD8+ T cells sorted from blood. This clonotype was sampled from a man between 25 and 39 years old in good health. CDR3 sequence (DNA): TGTGCCAGCAGCTTGATAGGGGGAACCGGAGAGACCCAGTACTTC. Translated, it gives CASSLIGGTGETQYF.